This T cell receptor beta chain derives from a study of cytomegalovirus exposure and HLA in healthy donors. The PCR ran on 60 Vbeta and 13 Jbeta primers. The method was immunoSEQ multiplex PCR; TCRdb's version includes in-frame clones alone and lacks a portion of them. The sample gives about 220,000 clones, more than 75% of which show up once; roughly 5.5% is in the top ten. This TCR was sampled from a man aged 35 to 55 in good health and CMV-seropositive. The sequenced sample was PBMCs.

The CDR3 nucleotides read TGCGCCAGCAGTGAGTTTGCGGTAGGGACAACAGATACGCAGTATTTT. Translation gives CASSEFAVGTTDTQYF. V usage is TRBV10-1 and J usage is TRBJ2-3; a possible D gene is TRBD1 (6 bases). This CDR3 has 16 residues. Germline values: CDR1 WNHNN, CDR2 SYGVQD (reference sequence). Trimming removed 1 base at V and 3 bases at J, with 14 bases between.